This TCR beta chain was identified in a study of cytomegalovirus exposure and HLA in healthy donors. Study results and caveats: There was a cluster of highly shared sequence variants that was likely a sequencing artifact.

Comments on this clone: What it binds is unknown. A junction end diverges from the germline sequence, so it may reflect a read error.

The PCR ran on 60 Vbeta and 13 Jbeta primers. Repertoires were generated with immunoSEQ multiplex PCR, while TCRdb's copy carries only in-frame clones and drops some. The data contain about 78,000 clones, around 70% of them singletons. The sequence derives from a woman aged 40-49 years in good health and CMV-seropositive. The sample consisted of PBMCs.

In DNA, the CDR3 is TGTGCCAGCAGCCCAGTTGGAGGCTACCCCTTC. It is translated as CASSPVGGYPF. The chain employs TRBV6-1 and TRBJ1-2; D not resolved. Germline lookup yields CDR1 MNHNS and CDR2 SASEGT. The CDR3 is 11 amino acids.